A single sample is the source of the 21 T cell receptor beta chains below, sequenced in a study of cytomegalovirus exposure and HLA in healthy donors. The study ran its PCR with 60 Vbeta and 13 Jbeta primers. The table came from immunoSEQ multiplex PCR; TCRdb's copy has only in-frame clones and leaves some out. The sample consists of about 200,000 clones, roughly 83% of them appearing once. Sequencing was carried out using PBMCs. These receptors were obtained from a male donor in good health and CMV-seropositive.

This clone turned up a few times. The chain employs TRBV5-1 and TRBJ2-7, with 9 bases that match TRBD1. Trimming removed 3 bases from V and 5 bases from J; junction bases left unmatched: 6. The germline CDR1 and CDR2 sequences are SGHRS and YFSETQ. The CDR3 extends over 14 amino acids. CDR3 in amino acids: CASSSGQGVDEQYF. In nucleotides, the CDR3 is TGCGCCAGCAGCTCGGGACAGGGTGTGGACGAGCAGTACTTC.

V is TRBV5-6 and J is TRBJ1-2, with D hard to call. The CDR3 runs to 13 residues. Trimming pared 0 bases from V and 4 bases from J, leaving 7 bases between. Germline V gives CDR1 SGHDT, CDR2 YYEEEE. This CDR3 reads CASSLVAGYGYTF. The CDR3 DNA is TGTGCCAGCAGCTTGGTGGCGGGCTATGGCTACACCTTC.

The J gene is TRBJ2-5, the V gene TRBV7-9, with a possible D match to TRBD2 (5 bases). This CDR3 is built from 15 residues. Trimming pared 5 bases from V and 1 base from J, leaving 14 bases between. Germline V lookup: CDR1 SEHNR, CDR2 FQNEAQ (reference sequence). The CDR3 spells CASSRDLSGQETQYF. CDR3 DNA: TGTGCCAGCAGCAGGGATCTAAGCGGCCAAGAGACCCAGTACTTC.

J is TRBJ2-7 and V is TRBV10-3; 11 nucleotides align to TRBD2. Looked up from germline, CDR1 is ENHRY and CDR2 is SYGVKD. The V segment lost 11 bases and the J segment 6 bases; nucleotides outside the gene matches: 9. This CDR3 region has 13 residues. CDR3 DNA sequence: TGTGCCGGCGCTTCCGGGACTAGCGGCGAGCAGTACTTC. Translated: CAGASGTSGEQYF.

This chain links TRBV7-6 with TRBJ2-7; TRBD1 agrees at 9 bases. Germline V CDR1 and CDR2: SGHVS, FNYEAQ. J lost 4 bases, V lost 5 bases, and 6 bases had no gene match. The CDR3 runs to 14 residues. CDR3 residues: CASSHGQGNYEQYF. The DNA for the CDR3 is TGTGCCAGCAGCCACGGACAGGGGAATTACGAGCAGTACTTC.

The CDR3 here is CASGGRGEGNTIYF. The CDR3 coding sequence is TGTGCCAGCGGGGGCAGGGGGGAAGGAAACACCATATATTTT. The V call is TRBV6-1, the J call TRBJ1-3, with TRBD1 matching over 7 bases. Germline trimming cut 8 bases from V and 4 bases from J; bases unmatched to any gene: 8. Germline V gene lookup returns CDR1 MNHNS and CDR2 SASEGT. This CDR3 has 14 amino acids.

The chain links TRBV6-5 to TRBJ2-1; 8 bases line up with TRBD1. The germline V gene has CDR1 MNHEY and CDR2 SVGAGI. This CDR3 spans 13 amino acids. Trimming at V came to 5 bases and at J to 7 bases, leaving 4 bases not matched to a gene. The CDR3: CASSQGQANEQFF. The DNA of the CDR3 is TGTGCCAGCAGTCAGGGACAGGCAAATGAGCAGTTCTTC.

This chain links TRBV21-1 with TRBJ2-3; no check of the table's D call, TRBD1, against the DNA was made. TRBV21-1 is a listed pseudogene. The CDR3 covers 15 residues. The CDR3 DNA follows: TGTGCCAGCAGCAAATTGGCAGGGAACACAGATACGCAGTATTTT. This gives the protein CASSKLAGNTDTQYF.

This clone was observed a handful of times. V is TRBV25-1 and J is TRBJ1-1; D is ambiguous. CDR1 and CDR2 from the germline V gene are MGHDK and SYGVNS. With 1 base removed from V and 2 bases from J, the gap between germline ends came to 8 bases. The CDR3 spans 14 residues. For the CDR3, the DNA is TGTGCCAGCAGTGAATTCGGGGATAACACTGAAGCTTTCTTT. Translated, it gives CASSEFGDNTEAFF.

Concerning this clone: The junction departs from the called germline gene at one end, perhaps through a read error. This sequence joins TRBV19 and TRBJ1-1, with unresolved D. CDR1 is LNHDA, CDR2 SQIVND, per germline (reference sequence). The CDR3 runs to 16 residues. As DNA, the CDR3 is TGTGCCAATAGTATCCCCCGCGATTGGAGGAACACTGAAGCTTTCTTT. Protein: CANSIPRDWRNTEAFF.

V usage is TRBV7-9 and J usage is TRBJ2-1; D is uncertain. Per the germline V gene, CDR1 is SEHNR and CDR2 is FQNEAQ (reference sequence). V was trimmed by 1 base and J by 7 bases, leaving 8 bases between them. The CDR3 is 13 residues long. Here the CDR3 reads CASSLEELNEQFF. The CDR3 DNA follows: TGTGCCAGCAGCTTAGAGGAGCTTAATGAGCAGTTCTTC.

This clone was found a few times. The CDR3 nucleotides are TGCGCCAGCTCTCTACCCCAACTAGCGGGAGGTGGCACAGATACGCAGTATTTT. This sequence encodes CASSLPQLAGGGTDTQYF. J is TRBJ2-3 and V is TRBV5-1, with TRBD2 matching 12 bases. V lost 7 bases and J lost 1; bases outside the gene matches: 13. Germline lookup yields CDR1 SGHRS and CDR2 YFSETQ. The CDR3 consists of 18 residues.

The V gene is TRBV5-1, the J gene TRBJ2-5, with D maybe TRBD2 (6 bases). Trimming cost V 3 bases and J 4 bases, with 13 bases left between them. The CDR3 extends over 14 amino acids. Germline V lookup: CDR1 SGHRS, CDR2 YFSETQ. CDR3 residues: CASSSGRGGETQYF. The CDR3, as DNA: TGCGCCAGCAGCTCGGGGCGGGGAGGAGAGACCCAGTACTTC.

The chain employs TRBV7-3 and TRBJ2-2, with 7 bases identical to TRBD2. The V segment lost 5 bases and the J segment 8 bases; nucleotides outside the gene matches: 14. The CDR3 extends over 16 amino acids. Germline V gene lookup returns CDR1 SGHTA and CDR2 FQGTGA. DNA of the CDR3: TGTGCCAGCAGCCCGCCTGGGAGGGGAGGTGGAGGGGAGCTGTTTTTT. It is translated as CASSPPGRGGGGELFF.

The chain couples TRBV4-3 to TRBJ1-5, with 7 bases lining up with TRBD1. Trimming removed 0 bases from V and 7 bases from J; junction bases left unmatched: 9. Germline V lookup: CDR1 LGHNA, CDR2 YSLEER. The CDR3 loop spans 16 amino acids. Here the CDR3 DNA reads TGCGCCAGCAGCCAAGATCTAGGAGGGGGCAGACAGCCCCAGCATTTT. Protein sequence: CASSQDLGGGRQPQHF.

The chain links TRBV4-1 to TRBJ2-7, with a weak D call TRBD2 (6 bases). Germline V lookup: CDR1 MGHRA, CDR2 YSYEKL. CDR3 length: 15 amino acids. Trimming took off 6 bases at V and 0 bases at J, with 15 bases between the two ends. For the CDR3, the DNA is TGCGCCAGCAGTCACGGAGGGACGGCCTCCTACGAGCAGTACTTC. This sequence encodes CASSHGGTASYEQYF.

The J gene is TRBJ2-1, the V gene TRBV5-5; the match to TRBD2 covers 11 bases. V dropped 3 bases and J dropped 5; count of bases not matched to a gene: 4. The CDR3 is 15 amino acids. Germline V gives CDR1 SGHKS, CDR2 YYEKEE (reference sequence). The CDR3 sequence is CASSWGTSGHNEQFF. As DNA, the CDR3 is TGTGCCAGCAGCTGGGGGACTAGCGGCCACAATGAGCAGTTCTTC.

This rearrangement joins TRBV28 to TRBJ2-2, with TRBD1 as a possible D gene (5 bases). The V end was cut by 7 bases, the J end by 0 bases, with 12 bases between. Germline CDR1 and CDR2: MDHEN and SYDVKM. The CDR3 loop spans 15 amino acids. Written as DNA, the CDR3 is TGTGCCAGCACGAAGGGGCGCCCGAACACCGGGGAGCTGTTTTTT. Translation gives CASTKGRPNTGELFF.

The sample holds one count of this clone. The chain carries TRBV11-2 and TRBJ2-5; TRBD2 agrees at 10 bases. The V gene's germline CDR1 is SGHAT and CDR2 FQNNGV. CDR3 size: 15 residues. J gave up 3 bases and V 5 bases, and 6 bases lay outside the gene matches. CDR3 coding DNA: TGTGCCAGCAGCGCAAGCGGGAGGGCGAAAGAGACCCAGTACTTC. The encoded protein is CASSASGRAKETQYF.

Worth noting for this clone: The CDR3 ends on some other residue instead of the conserved phenylalanine or tryptophan, so this is likely a read error. This chain joins TRBV5-6 and TRBJ2-4, with 9 nucleotides matching TRBD1. The CDR3 consists of 16 residues. Germline V gene sequence: CDR1 SGHDT, CDR2 YYEEEE. V trimming: 6 bases; J trimming: 0 bases; junction bases outside the gene matches: 7. CDR3 sequence reads: CASTGGTGLAKNIQYL. The CDR3 DNA sequence: TGTGCCAGCACTGGGGGGACAGGGCTAGCCAAAAACATTCAGTACCTC.

The J gene is TRBJ2-5, the V gene TRBV4-1; TRBD2 might be the D (6 bases). This CDR3 has 16 residues. The germline gives CDR1 MGHRA, CDR2 YSYEKL. The V end was cut by 0 bases, the J end by 5 bases, with 16 bases between. The CDR3 nucleotides read TGCGCCAGCAGCCAAGATAGGAGGGCCTCGGTGGAGACCCAGTACTTC. It specifies CASSQDRRASVETQYF.